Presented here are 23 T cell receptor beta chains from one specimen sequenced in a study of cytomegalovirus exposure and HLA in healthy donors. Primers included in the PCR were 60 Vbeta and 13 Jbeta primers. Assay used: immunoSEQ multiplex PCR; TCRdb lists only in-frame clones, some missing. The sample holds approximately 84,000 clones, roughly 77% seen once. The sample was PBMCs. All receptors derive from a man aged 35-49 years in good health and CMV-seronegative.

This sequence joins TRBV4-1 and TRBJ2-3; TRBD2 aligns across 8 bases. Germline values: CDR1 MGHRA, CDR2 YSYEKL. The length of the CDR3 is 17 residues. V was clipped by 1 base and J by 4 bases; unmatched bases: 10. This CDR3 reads CASSQAPSGTSSDTQYF. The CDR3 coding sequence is TGCGCCAGCAGCCAAGCTCCCTCCGGGACTAGTTCAGATACGCAGTATTTT.

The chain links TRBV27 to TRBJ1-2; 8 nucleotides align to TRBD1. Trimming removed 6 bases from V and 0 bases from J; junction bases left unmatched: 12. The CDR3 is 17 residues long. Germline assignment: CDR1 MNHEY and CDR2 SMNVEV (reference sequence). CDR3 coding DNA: TGTGCCAGCAGCCCCGAGACAGGGGCGACCGCTAACTATGGCTACACCTTC. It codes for CASSPETGATANYGYTF.

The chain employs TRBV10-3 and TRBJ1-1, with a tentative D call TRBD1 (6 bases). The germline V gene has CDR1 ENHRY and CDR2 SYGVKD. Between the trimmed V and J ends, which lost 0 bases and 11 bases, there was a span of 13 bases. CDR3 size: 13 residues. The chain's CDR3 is CAISESRDKGAFF. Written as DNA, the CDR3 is TGTGCCATCAGTGAGTCCCGGGACAAGGGGGCTTTCTTT.

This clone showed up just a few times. This CDR3 reads CASRSDRAKGYTF. The CDR3 DNA reads TGTGCCAGCAGATCGGACAGGGCGAAGGGCTACACCTTC. The V and J genes are TRBV6-5 and TRBJ1-2; TRBD1 aligns across 8 bases. The germline CDR1 and CDR2 sequences are MNHEY and SVGAGI. Trimming cost V 6 bases and J 8 bases; bases outside gene matches: 8. This CDR3 region has 13 residues.

The CDR3 DNA follows: TGCAGCGTGGCGGGGGGACGCAATCAGCCCCAGCATTTT. This encodes CSVAGGRNQPQHF. J is TRBJ1-5 and V is TRBV29-1; weak D call: TRBD1 (5 bases). CDR1 and CDR2 (germline): SQVTM, ANQGSEA. The CDR3 sequence is 13 residues long. V was pared by 6 bases and J by 2 bases, with 11 bases between.

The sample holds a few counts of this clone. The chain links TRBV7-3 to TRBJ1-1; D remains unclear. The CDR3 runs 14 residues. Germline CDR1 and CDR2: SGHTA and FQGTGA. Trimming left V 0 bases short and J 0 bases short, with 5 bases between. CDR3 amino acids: CASSLTVMNTEAFF. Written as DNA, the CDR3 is TGTGCCAGCAGCTTAACCGTTATGAACACTGAAGCTTTCTTT.

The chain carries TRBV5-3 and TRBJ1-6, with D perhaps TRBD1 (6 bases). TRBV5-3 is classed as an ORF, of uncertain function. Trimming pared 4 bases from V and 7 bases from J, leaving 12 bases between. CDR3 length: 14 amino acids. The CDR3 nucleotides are TGTGCCAGAAGCGGGATCAGGGGAAATTCACCCCTCCACTTT. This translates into CARSGIRGNSPLHF.

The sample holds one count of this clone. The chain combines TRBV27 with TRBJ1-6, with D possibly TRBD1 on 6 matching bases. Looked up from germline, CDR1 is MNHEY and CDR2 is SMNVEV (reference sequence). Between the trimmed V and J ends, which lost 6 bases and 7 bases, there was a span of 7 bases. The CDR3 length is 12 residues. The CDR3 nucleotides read TGTGCCAGCAGCACAGGGAATTCACCCCTCCACTTT. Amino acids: CASSTGNSPLHF.

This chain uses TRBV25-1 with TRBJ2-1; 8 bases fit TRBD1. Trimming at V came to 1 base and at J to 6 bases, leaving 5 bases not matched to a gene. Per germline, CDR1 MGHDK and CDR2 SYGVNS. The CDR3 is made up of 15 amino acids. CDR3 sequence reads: CASSEWGTGTNEQFF. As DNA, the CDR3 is TGTGCCAGCAGTGAATGGGGGACAGGTACCAATGAGCAGTTCTTC.

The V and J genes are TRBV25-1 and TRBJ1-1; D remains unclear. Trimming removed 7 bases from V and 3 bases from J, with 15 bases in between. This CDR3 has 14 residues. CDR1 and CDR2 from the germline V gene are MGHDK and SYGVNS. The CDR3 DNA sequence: TGTGCCAGCATTCCCCTAGGGAGGGACACTGAAGCTTTCTTT. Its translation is CASIPLGRDTEAFF.

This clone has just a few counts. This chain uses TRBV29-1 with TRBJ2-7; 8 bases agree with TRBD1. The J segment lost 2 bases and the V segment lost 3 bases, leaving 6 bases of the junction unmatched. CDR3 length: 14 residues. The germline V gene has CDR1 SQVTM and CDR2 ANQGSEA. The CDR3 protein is CSVDRTGNTYEQYF. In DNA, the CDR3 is TGCAGCGTTGACCGGACAGGGAACACCTACGAGCAGTACTTC.

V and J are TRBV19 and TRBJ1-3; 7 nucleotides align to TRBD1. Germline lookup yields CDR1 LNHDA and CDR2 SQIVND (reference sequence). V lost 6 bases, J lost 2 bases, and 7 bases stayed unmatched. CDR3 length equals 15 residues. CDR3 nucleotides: TGTGCCAGTAGCAGAGGGACAGTAGCTGGAAACACCATATATTTT. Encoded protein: CASSRGTVAGNTIYF.

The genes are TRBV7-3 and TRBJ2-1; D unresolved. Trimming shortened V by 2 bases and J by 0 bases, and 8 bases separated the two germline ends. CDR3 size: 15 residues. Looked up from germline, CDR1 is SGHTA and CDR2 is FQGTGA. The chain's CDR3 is CASSLGPNSYNEQFF. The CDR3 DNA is TGTGCCAGCAGCTTAGGCCCGAACTCCTACAATGAGCAGTTCTTC. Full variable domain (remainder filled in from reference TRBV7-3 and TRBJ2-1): GAGVSQTPSNKVTEKGKYVELRCDPISGHTALYWYRQSLGQGPEFLIYFQGTGAADDSGLPNDRFFAVRPEGSVSTLKIQRTERGDSAVYLCASSLGPNSYNEQFFGPGTRLTVL.

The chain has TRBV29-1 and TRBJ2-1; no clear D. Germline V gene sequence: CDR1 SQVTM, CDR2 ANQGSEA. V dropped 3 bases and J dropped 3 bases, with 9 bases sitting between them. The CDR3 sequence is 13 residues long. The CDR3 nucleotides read TGCAGCGTTGATTCTCAGGACTACAATGAGCAGTTCTTC. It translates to CSVDSQDYNEQFF.

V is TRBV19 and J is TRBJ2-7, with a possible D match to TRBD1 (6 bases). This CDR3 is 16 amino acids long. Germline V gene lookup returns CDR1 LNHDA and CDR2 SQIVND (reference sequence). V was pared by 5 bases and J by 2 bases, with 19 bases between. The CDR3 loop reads CASSPHHLGAPYEQYF. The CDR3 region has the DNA TGTGCCAGTAGTCCCCACCATCTGGGGGCACCCTACGAGCAGTACTTC.

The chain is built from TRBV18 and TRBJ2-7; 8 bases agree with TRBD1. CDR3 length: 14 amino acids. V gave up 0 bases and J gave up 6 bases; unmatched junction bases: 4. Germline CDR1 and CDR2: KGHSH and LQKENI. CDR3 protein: CASSPPDRAGEQYF. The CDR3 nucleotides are TGTGCCAGCTCACCACCGGACAGGGCGGGCGAGCAGTACTTC.

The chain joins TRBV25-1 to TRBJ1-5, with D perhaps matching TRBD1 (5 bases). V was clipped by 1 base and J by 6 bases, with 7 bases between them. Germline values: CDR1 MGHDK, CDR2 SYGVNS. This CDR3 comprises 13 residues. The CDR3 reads CASSESGIQPQHF. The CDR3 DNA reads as TGTGCCAGCAGTGAATCAGGGATTCAGCCCCAGCATTTT.

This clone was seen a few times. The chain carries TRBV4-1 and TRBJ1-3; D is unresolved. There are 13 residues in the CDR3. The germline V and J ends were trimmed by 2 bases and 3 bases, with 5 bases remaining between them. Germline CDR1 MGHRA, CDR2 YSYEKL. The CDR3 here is CASSQRLGNTIYF. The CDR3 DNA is TGCGCCAGCAGCCAACGTCTTGGAAACACCATATATTTT.

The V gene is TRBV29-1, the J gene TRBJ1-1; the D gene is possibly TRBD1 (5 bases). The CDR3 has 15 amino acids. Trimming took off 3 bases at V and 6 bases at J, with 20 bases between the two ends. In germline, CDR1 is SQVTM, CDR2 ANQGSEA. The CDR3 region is CSVDGAGGVLAEAFF. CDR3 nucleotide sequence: TGCAGCGTTGATGGGGCCGGGGGGGTCCTCGCTGAAGCTTTCTTT. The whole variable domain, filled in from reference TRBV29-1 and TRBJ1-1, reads SAVISQKPSRDICQRGTSLTIQCQVDSQVTMMFWYRQQPGQSLTLIATANQGSEATYESGFVIDKFPISRPNLTFSTLTVSNMSPEDSSIYLCSVDGAGGVLAEAFFGQGTRLTVV.

This chain's CDR3 is CASSLIPSLNTEAFF. The CDR3, as DNA: TGTGCCAGCAGCCTAATACCCTCACTCAACACTGAAGCTTTCTTT. J is TRBJ1-1 and V is TRBV7-9; D gene ambiguous. Germline CDR1 SEHNR, CDR2 FQNEAQ (reference sequence). The CDR3 spans 15 residues. V was trimmed by 5 bases and J by 2 bases, leaving 15 bases between them.

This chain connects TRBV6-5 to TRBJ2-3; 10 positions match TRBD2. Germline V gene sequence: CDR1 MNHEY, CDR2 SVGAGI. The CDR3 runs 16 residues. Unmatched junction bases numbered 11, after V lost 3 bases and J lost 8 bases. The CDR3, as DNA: TGTGCCAGCAGTTATACAGGCTGGACTAGCGGATCTACGCAGTATTTT. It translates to CASSYTGWTSGSTQYF.

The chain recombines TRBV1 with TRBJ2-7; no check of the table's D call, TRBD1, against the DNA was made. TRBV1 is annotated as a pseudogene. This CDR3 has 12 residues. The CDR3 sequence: CTSSQVIRGKYF. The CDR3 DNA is TGCACCAGCAGCCAAGTCATCAGGGGCAAGTACTTC.

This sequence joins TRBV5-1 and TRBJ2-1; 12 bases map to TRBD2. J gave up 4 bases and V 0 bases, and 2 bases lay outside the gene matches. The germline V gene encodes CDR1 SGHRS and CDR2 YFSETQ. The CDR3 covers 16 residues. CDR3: CASSLVLAGGYNEQFF. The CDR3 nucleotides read TGCGCCAGCAGCTTGGTTCTAGCGGGGGGGTACAATGAGCAGTTCTTC.